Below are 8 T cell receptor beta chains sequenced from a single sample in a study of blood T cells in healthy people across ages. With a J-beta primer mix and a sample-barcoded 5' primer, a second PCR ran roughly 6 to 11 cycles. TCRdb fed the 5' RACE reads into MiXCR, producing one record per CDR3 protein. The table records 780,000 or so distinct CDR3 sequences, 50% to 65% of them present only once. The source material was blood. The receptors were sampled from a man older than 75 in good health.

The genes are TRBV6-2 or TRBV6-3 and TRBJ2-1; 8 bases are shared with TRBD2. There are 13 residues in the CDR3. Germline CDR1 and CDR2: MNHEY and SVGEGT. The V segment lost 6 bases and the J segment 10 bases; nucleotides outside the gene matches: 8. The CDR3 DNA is TGTGCCAGCAGAGACCCCGGGAGGGGCGAGCAGTTCTTC. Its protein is CASRDPGRGEQFF.

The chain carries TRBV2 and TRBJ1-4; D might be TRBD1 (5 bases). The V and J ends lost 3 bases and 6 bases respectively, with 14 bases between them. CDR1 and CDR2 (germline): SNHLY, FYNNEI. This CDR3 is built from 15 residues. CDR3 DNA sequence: TGTGCCAGCAGTGATTGGGATGGGACGGATGAAAAACTGTTTTTT. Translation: CASSDWDGTDEKLFF.

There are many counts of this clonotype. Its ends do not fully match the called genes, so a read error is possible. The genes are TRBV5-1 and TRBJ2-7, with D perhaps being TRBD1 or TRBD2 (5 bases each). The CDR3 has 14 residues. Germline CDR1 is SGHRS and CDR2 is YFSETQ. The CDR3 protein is CASSLGTASYEQYF. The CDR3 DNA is TGTGCCAGCAGCTTAGGGACGGCCTCCTACGAGCAGTACTTC.

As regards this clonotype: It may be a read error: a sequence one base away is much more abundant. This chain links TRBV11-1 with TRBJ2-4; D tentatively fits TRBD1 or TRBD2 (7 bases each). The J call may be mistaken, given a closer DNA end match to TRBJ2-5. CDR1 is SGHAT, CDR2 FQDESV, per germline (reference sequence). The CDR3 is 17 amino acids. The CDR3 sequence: CASSLAPRDSGKETQYF. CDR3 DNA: TGTGCCAGCAGCTTAGCGCCAAGGGACAGCGGGAAAGAGACCCAGTACTTC.

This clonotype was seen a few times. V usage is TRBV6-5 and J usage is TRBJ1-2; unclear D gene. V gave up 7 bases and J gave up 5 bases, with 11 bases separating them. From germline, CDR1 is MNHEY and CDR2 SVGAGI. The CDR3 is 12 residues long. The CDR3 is CASTQTGYGYTF. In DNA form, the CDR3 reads TGTGCCAGCACCCAGACCGGGTATGGCTACACCTTC.

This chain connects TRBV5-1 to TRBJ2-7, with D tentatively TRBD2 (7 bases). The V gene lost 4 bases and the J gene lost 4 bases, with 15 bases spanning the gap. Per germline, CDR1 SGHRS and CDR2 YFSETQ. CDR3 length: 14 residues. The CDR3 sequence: CASSPMGGPYEQYF. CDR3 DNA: TGCGCCAGCAGCCCGATGGGGGGGCCGTACGAGCAGTACTTC.

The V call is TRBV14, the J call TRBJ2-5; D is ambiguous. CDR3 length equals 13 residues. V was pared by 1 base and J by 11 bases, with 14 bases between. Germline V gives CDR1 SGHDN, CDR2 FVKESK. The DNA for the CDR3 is TGTGCCAGCAGCCAAGTCAGGCCGAATGAGCAGTACTTC. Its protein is CASSQVRPNEQYF. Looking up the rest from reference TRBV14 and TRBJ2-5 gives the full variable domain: EAGVTQFPSHSVIEKGQTVTLRCDPISGHDNLYWYRRVMGKEIKFLLHFVKESKQDESGMPNNRFLAERTGGTYSTLKVQPAELEDSGVYFCASSQVRPNEQYFGPGTRLLVL.

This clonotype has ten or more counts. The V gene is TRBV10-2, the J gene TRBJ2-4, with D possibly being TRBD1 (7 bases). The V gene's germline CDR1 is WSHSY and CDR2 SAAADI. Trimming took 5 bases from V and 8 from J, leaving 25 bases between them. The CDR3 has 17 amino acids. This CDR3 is CASSIGQEGPAGDIQYF. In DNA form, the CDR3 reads TGCGCCAGCAGTATTGGACAGGAGGGGCCCGCTGGGGACATTCAGTACTTC.